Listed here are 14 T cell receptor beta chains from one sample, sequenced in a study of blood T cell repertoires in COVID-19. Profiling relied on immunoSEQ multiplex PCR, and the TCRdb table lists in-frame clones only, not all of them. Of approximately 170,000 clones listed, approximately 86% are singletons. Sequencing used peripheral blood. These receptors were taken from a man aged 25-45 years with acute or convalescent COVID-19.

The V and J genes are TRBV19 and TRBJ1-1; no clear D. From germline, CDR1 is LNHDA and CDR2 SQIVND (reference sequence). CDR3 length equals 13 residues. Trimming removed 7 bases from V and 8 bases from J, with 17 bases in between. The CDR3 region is CASKVSNSPEAFF. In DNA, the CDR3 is TGTGCCAGTAAGGTATCGAACAGCCCCGAAGCTTTCTTT.

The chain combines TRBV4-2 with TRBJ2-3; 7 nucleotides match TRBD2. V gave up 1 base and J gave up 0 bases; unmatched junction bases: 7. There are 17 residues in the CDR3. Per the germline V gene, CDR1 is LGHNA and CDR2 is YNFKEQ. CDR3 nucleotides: TGTGCCAGCAGCCAAGGGAGGGCGGGAGAAAGCACAGATACGCAGTATTTT. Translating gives CASSQGRAGESTDTQYF.

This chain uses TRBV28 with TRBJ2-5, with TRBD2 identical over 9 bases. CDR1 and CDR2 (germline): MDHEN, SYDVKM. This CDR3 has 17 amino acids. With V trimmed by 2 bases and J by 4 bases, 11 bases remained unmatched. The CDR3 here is CASSLIGGGAFLETQYF. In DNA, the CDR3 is TGTGCCAGCAGTTTAATCGGCGGGGGGGCATTTTTAGAGACCCAGTACTTC.

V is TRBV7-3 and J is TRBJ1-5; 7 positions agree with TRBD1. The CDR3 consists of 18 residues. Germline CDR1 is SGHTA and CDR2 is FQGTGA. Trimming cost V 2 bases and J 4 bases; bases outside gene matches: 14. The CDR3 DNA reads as TGTGCCAGCAGCTTAGATTTTCCAGGCACAGGGGCGAATCAGCCCCAGCATTTT. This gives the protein CASSLDFPGTGANQPQHF.

The CDR3 region has the DNA TGTGCCAGCAGTTACCTTGATAATTCACCCCTCCACTTT. Protein sequence: CASSYLDNSPLHF. The J gene is TRBJ1-6, the V gene TRBV6-5, with D unresolved. Per germline, CDR1 MNHEY and CDR2 SVGAGI. V lost 2 bases and J 5 bases, leaving 4 bases between the germline ends. This CDR3 has 13 residues.

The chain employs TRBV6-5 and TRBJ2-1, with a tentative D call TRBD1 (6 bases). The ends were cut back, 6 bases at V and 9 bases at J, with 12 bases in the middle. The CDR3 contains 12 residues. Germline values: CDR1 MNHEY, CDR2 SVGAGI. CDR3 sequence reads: CASSPGTIEQFF. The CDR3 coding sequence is TGTGCCAGCAGCCCAGGGACAATTGAGCAGTTCTTC.

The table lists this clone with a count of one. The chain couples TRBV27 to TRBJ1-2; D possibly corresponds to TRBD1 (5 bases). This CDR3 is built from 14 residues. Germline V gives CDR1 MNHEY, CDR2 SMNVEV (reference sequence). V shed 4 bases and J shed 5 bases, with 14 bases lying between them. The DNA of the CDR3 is TGTGCCAGCAGTTCCGGAAACAGGAATTATGGCTACACCTTC. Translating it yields CASSSGNRNYGYTF.

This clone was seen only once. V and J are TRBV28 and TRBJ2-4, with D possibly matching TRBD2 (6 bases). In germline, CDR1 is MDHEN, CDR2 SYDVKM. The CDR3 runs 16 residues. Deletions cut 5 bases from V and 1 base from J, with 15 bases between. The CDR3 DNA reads TGTGCCAGCAGTGAGGGCGTGGCGGGGGCCAAAAACATTCAGTACTTC. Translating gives CASSEGVAGAKNIQYF. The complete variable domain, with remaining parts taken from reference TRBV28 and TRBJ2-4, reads DVKVTQSSRYLVKRTGEKVFLECVQDMDHENMFWYRQDPGLGLRLIYFSYDVKMKEKGDIPEGYSVSREKKERFSLILESASTNQTSMYLCASSEGVAGAKNIQYFGAGTRLSVL.

CDR3 in amino acids: CASSLFPLAAFF. In DNA form, the CDR3 reads TGTGCCAGCAGTTTATTTCCCTTAGCGGCTTTCTTT. The chain recombines TRBV28 with TRBJ1-1; no firm D call. CDR1 is MDHEN, CDR2 SYDVKM, per germline. The CDR3 has 12 amino acids. V dropped 1 base and J dropped 11 bases, with 11 bases sitting between them.

CDR3 bases: TGTGCCAGCAGTACGGGTGGGAGTAGGCACACCGGGGAGCTGTTTTTT. Translated, it gives CASSTGGSRHTGELFF. This chain links TRBV6-6 with TRBJ2-2; the D gene is possibly TRBD2 (5 bases). This CDR3 has 16 residues. Germline values: CDR1 MNHNY, CDR2 SVGAGI (reference sequence). V was shortened by 5 bases and J by 3 bases, with 16 bases between the two germline ends.

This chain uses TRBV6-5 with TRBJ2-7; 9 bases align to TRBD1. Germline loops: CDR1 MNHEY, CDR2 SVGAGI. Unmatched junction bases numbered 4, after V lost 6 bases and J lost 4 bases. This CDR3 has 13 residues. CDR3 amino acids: CASRGTGRYEQYF. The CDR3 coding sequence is TGTGCCAGCAGGGGGACAGGGCGTTACGAGCAGTACTTC.

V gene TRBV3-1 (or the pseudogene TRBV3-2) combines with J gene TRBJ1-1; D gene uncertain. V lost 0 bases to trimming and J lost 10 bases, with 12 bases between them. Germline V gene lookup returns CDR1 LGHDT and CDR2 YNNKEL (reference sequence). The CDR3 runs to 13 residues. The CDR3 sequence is CASSQDRRSRAFF. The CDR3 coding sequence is TGTGCCAGCAGCCAAGATCGAAGGTCTAGAGCTTTCTTT.

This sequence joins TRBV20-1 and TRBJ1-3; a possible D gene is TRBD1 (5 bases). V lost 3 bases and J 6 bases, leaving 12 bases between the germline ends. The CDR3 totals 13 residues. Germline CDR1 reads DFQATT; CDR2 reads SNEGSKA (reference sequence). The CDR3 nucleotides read TGCAGTGCTAGTAATAGGGGTGAAAACACCATATATTTT. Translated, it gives CSASNRGENTIYF.

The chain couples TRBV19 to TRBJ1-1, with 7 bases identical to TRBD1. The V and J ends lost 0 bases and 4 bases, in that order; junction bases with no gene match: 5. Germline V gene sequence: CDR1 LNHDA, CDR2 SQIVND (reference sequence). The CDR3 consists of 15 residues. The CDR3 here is CASSIDQGGGTEAFF. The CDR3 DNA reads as TGTGCCAGTAGTATAGATCAGGGGGGCGGCACTGAAGCTTTCTTT.